The present T cell receptor (beta chain) was sequenced within a study of CD8 T cells in ankylosing spondylitis. The study, taken as a whole, reports: What seemed typical of ankylosing spondylitis blood was a TCR beta motif built from about eight highly homologous variants. Disease-linked clones were CD8+ and relatively rare in peripheral blood.

This clonotype was observed at least ten times. Its matching antigen is unknown. The germline V gene encodes CDR1 LNHNV and CDR2 YYDKDF (reference sequence). The CDR3 consists of 15 residues. Trimming shortened V by 1 base and J by 1 base, and 8 bases separated the two germline ends. TCRdb used MiXCR to reprocess the 5' RACE reads, holding one entry per CDR3 protein. The sample holds 180,000 or so distinct CDR3 sequences, 9.5% to 13% seen once. This chain uses TRBV15 with TRBJ2-1; TRBD2 might be the D (5 bases). Sequenced input: blood, either unsorted or a sorted T cell fraction (not recorded which). The TCR originated in a male donor with ankylosing spondylitis or in good health (not recorded which). The CDR3 DNA sequence: TGTGCCACCAGCAGAGGACGGGATTCCTACAATGAGCAGTTCTTC. This gives the protein CATSRGRDSYNEQFF.